One sample yielded the 5 T cell receptor beta chains listed below, sequenced in a study of blood T cells in healthy people across ages (dated by TCRdb to between 2014 and 2017). Library construction relied on 5' RACE. The data were produced on an Illumina HiSeq 2500. A second about 7 to 12 cycle PCR used a sample-barcoded 5' primer and a J-beta primer mix. The raw public data were reprocessed by TCRdb itself: fastp quality trimming at Q25, MiXCR clonotype calling, in-frame beta chains only. Each CDR3 protein appears once, grouped with its most common genes and DNA. The sample table lists about 680,000 distinct CDR3 sequences, around 45% of them with a count of one. The ten top clones hold 30% to 35% of the sample. Input material: blood. The receptors shown here come from a woman in her sixties in good health.

This chain links TRBV20-1 with TRBJ2-5; D gene uncertain. Germline CDR1 is DFQATT and CDR2 is SNEGSKA (reference sequence). This CDR3 has 12 amino acids. V was trimmed by 1 base and J by 11 bases, leaving 14 bases between them. This chain's CDR3 is CSARGAAGGQYF. The DNA for the CDR3 is TGCAGTGCTAGAGGTGCAGCTGGTGGGCAGTACTTC.

The chain couples TRBV7-2 to TRBJ2-1; D possibly corresponds to TRBD1 (6 bases). The germline CDR1 and CDR2 sequences are SGHTA and FQGNSA. The CDR3 extends over 14 amino acids. V shed 1 base and J shed 8 bases, with 12 bases lying between them. The CDR3 is CASSLGIQGYEQFF. The CDR3 coding sequence is TGTGCCAGCAGCTTAGGCATTCAGGGGTATGAGCAGTTCTTC. Full variable domain (outside the CDR3, taken from reference TRBV7-2 and TRBJ2-1): GAGVSQSPSNKVTEKGKDVELRCDPISGHTALYWYRQSLGQGLEFLIYFQGNSAPDKSGLPSDRFSAERTGGSVSTLTIQRTQQEDSAVYLCASSLGIQGYEQFFGPGTRLTVL.

Here the CDR3 DNA reads TGCGCCAGCAGCCAAGCAGGGGGATCTGAAGCTTTCTTT. Translating gives CASSQAGGSEAFF. The chain couples TRBV4-3 to TRBJ1-1; 7 bases align to TRBD1. J lost 6 bases, V lost 1 base, and 2 bases had no gene match. CDR3 length equals 13 residues. Looked up from germline, CDR1 is LGHNA and CDR2 is YSLEER.

The rearrangement links TRBV6-2 or TRBV6-3 to TRBJ2-4; D call uncertain. Deletions cut 7 bases from V and 5 bases from J, with 18 bases between. The CDR3 consists of 15 residues. CDR1 and CDR2 (germline): MNHEY, SVGEGT. The CDR3 loop is CASTPRERMENIQYF. In nucleotides, the CDR3 is TGTGCCAGCACACCAAGGGAAAGGATGGAAAACATTCAGTACTTC.

Points on this clonotype: An end of the junction differs from the germline gene, which may be a read error. This chain uses TRBV20-1 with TRBJ2-3; D possibly corresponds to TRBD2 (5 bases). This CDR3 is built from 15 residues. Germline values: CDR1 DFQATT, CDR2 SNEGSKA (reference sequence). DNA of the CDR3: TGCAGTACTAGAGTTGCGACACTCCGCACAGATACGCAGTATTTT. Translating gives CSTRVATLRTDTQYF.